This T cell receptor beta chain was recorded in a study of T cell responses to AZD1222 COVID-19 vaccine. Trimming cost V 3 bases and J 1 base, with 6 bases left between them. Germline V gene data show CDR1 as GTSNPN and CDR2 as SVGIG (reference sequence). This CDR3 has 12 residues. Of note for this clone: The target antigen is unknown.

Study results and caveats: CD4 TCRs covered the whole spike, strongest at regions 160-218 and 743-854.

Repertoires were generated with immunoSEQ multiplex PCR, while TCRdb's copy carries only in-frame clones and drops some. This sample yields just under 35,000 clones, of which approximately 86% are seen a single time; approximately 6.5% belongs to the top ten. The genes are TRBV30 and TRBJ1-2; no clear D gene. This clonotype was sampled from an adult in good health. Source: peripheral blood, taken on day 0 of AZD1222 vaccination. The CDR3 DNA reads TGTGCCTGGAGCGAATTTAACTATGGCTACACCTTC. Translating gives CAWSEFNYGYTF.